The subject of this entry is one T cell receptor beta chain. The antigen is not known. CD8 cells regarded as naive lacked CD45RO, were positively chosen for CCR7, and omitted terminally differentiated effector memory CD45RA+ cells. Recent acute infections and vaccinations were absent in the healthy HIV-negative adult donors. This record belongs to a study of shared clonotypes between healthy human individuals. Sequenced by immunoSEQ multiplex PCR; TCRdb stores in-frame clones only, minus some. Of around 620,000 clones detected, 85% to 95% appear once; the ten largest clones hold approximately 0.11%. V shed 5 bases and J 5 bases; nucleotides not matched to a gene: 8. Germline V gives CDR1 SEHNR, CDR2 FQNEAQ (reference sequence). The CDR3 runs to 17 residues. Study conclusions and caveats: Relative to memory subsets, naive subsets generally showed larger estimated richness.

The receptor was isolated from a woman aged 30 to 39 in good health. J is TRBJ2-2 and V is TRBV7-9; 13 positions agree with TRBD2. Source material: naive CD8+ T cells sorted from blood. For the CDR3, the DNA is TGTGCCAGCAGCGGCGGACTAGCGGGAGTTCTAACCGGGGAGCTGTTTTTT. It yields the protein CASSGGLAGVLTGELFF.